This T cell receptor beta chain came from a study of neoadjuvant anti-PD-1 for oral cavity cancer. Time point indicated: after neoadjuvant nivolumab, at surgical resection. Method: immunoSEQ multiplex PCR; TCRdb's copy keeps in-frame clones and lacks some. The sample shows over 65,000 clones, 85% of them seen only once. As for this clone: Its specificity is not known.

The study, taken as a whole, reports: Post-nivolumab, blood T cell clonality was significantly elevated in non-responders.

Sequences were derived from PBMCs, sampled after nivolumab (anti-PD-1) treatment. This sequence was found in a person aged 35 to 85 with oral cavity squamous cell carcinoma.

CDR3 protein: CASSLATGATNEKLFF. CDR3 sequence (DNA): TGTGCCAGCAGCTTAGCGACGGGGGCAACTAATGAAAAACTGTTTTTT. The chain links TRBV7-6 to TRBJ1-4, with D possibly being TRBD1 (5 bases). Germline V gene lookup returns CDR1 SGHVS and CDR2 FNYEAQ. This CDR3 is built from 16 residues. V lost 0 bases to trimming and J lost 0 bases, with 8 bases between them.